These 23 T cell receptor beta chains share one sample of origin, sequenced in a study of T cell responses to AZD1222 COVID-19 vaccine (dated by TCRdb to 2020 to 2022). This specimen's time point label, interpreted: baseline before first vaccination. Libraries were built with the immunoSEQ multiplex PCR assay. TCRdb carries this immuneACCESS record with in-frame sequences only. Its versions omit some clonotypes, under half of them owing to an unresolved V gene in the studies checked, with the rest unexplained. The sample table holds about 78,000 clones, of which roughly 85% were seen once. The ten most abundant clones make up about 3.1% of the sample. This sample comprised peripheral blood, obtained on day 0 of AZD1222 vaccination. Every receptor here comes from an adult in good health.

The chain uses TRBV23-1 and TRBJ2-7, with 8 bases lining up with TRBD2. TRBV23-1 is noted as an ORF with a role that remains uncertain. V shed 2 bases and J 7 bases; nucleotides not matched to a gene: 13. The CDR3 sequence is 16 residues long. CDR3 coding DNA: TGCGCCAGCAGTCAACTGGGGGCTAGCGGGCCGGGGGAGCAGTACTTC. Protein: CASSQLGASGPGEQYF.

The V gene is TRBV4-3, the J gene TRBJ1-4, with 9 bases lining up with TRBD1. From germline, CDR1 is LGHNA and CDR2 YSLEER. This CDR3 spans 15 amino acids. The V gene end was trimmed by 1 base and the J gene end by 8 bases; junction bases not matched to a gene: 5. CDR3 DNA: TGCGCCAGCAGCCAAGTTGGGACAGGGAGCGAAAAACTGTTTTTT. This encodes CASSQVGTGSEKLFF.

The chain uses TRBV5-5 and TRBJ1-4; D is perhaps TRBD1 (6 bases). This CDR3 comprises 14 residues. Germline CDR1 reads SGHKS; CDR2 reads YYEKEE (reference sequence). Trimming took off 0 bases at V and 8 bases at J, with 11 bases between the two ends. The CDR3: CASSLADRGEKLFF. CDR3 bases: TGTGCCAGCAGCTTGGCGGACAGAGGGGAAAAACTGTTTTTT.

This chain uses TRBV11-3 with TRBJ2-1; the match to TRBD1 covers 10 bases. This CDR3 is built from 17 residues. Per germline, CDR1 SGHNT and CDR2 YENEEA. J gave up 10 bases and V 1 base, and 13 bases lay outside the gene matches. In DNA form, the CDR3 reads TGTGCCAGCAGCTTAGCCTCCGGGACAGGGGCGTTTGCGGAGCAGTTCTTC. Encoded protein: CASSLASGTGAFAEQFF.

This clone was seen only once. The V and J genes are TRBV6-5 and TRBJ2-1; D may match TRBD1 or TRBD2 (5 bases each). Germline-derived CDR1 and CDR2 are MNHEY and SVGAGI. The V end lost 6 bases, the J end lost 10 bases, and 22 bases lay between the germline ends. The CDR3 length is 15 residues. This CDR3 reads CASSPGRRTPREQFF. CDR3 DNA: TGTGCCAGCAGCCCGGGACGGCGGACGCCAAGGGAGCAGTTCTTC.

The chain couples TRBV25-1 to TRBJ2-3; 9 bases agree with TRBD1. V lost 3 bases, J lost 6 bases, and 10 bases stayed unmatched. The CDR3 loop spans 16 amino acids. CDR1 MGHDK and CDR2 SYGVNS come from the germline V gene. In DNA form, the CDR3 reads TGTGCCAGCAGTGACCCCAGGGACAGGGAGTATGATACGCAGTATTTT. Translating gives CASSDPRDREYDTQYF.

This sequence joins TRBV7-2 and TRBJ2-7; D is uncertain. The V gene lost 2 bases and the J gene lost 0 bases, with 2 bases spanning the gap. The CDR3 totals 12 residues. CDR1 is SGHTA, CDR2 FQGNSA, per germline. CDR3 sequence (DNA): TGTGCCAGCAGCTTAAGCTCCTACGAGCAGTACTTC. Protein: CASSLSSYEQYF.

The chain has TRBV18 and TRBJ1-2, with D tentatively TRBD1 (5 bases). Germline assignment: CDR1 KGHSH and CDR2 LQKENI. V was clipped by 2 bases and J by 6 bases, with 10 bases between them. The CDR3 has 13 amino acids. The CDR3 sequence: CASSPSGRDGYTF. For the CDR3, the DNA is TGTGCCAGCTCACCATCAGGGAGGGATGGCTACACCTTC.

Comments on this clone: One junction end disagrees with the germline gene, perhaps due to a read error. The chain is built from TRBV7-9 and TRBJ2-6, with unresolved D. CDR3 length equals 13 residues. Germline V CDR1 and CDR2: SEHNR, FQNEAQ (reference sequence). The CDR3 spells CVSSLLTPGVLTF. In nucleotides, the CDR3 is TGTGTCAGCAGCTTGTTGACACCGGGTGTCCTGACTTTC. Based on the CDR3 plus reference TRBV7-9 and TRBJ2-6, the full variable domain is DTGVSQNPRHKITKRGQNVTFRCDPISEHNRLYWYRQTLGQGPEFLTYFQNEAQLEKSRLLSDRFSAERPKGSFSTLEIQRTEQGDSAMYLCVSSLLTPGVLTFGAGSRLTVL.

The sample holds one count of this clone. The rearrangement joins TRBV9 to TRBJ2-5, with no clear D. The CDR3 has 14 amino acids. The V and J ends lost 1 base and 4 bases respectively, with 11 bases between them. From germline, CDR1 is SGDLS and CDR2 YYNGEE. The CDR3 region is CASSVLGLGETQYF. In nucleotides, the CDR3 is TGTGCCAGCAGCGTACTAGGGTTGGGAGAGACCCAGTACTTC.

The chain joins TRBV11-2 to TRBJ2-7; D not certain. The CDR3 is made up of 16 amino acids. Trimming shortened V by 5 bases and J by 0 bases, and 17 bases separated the two germline ends. Germline V CDR1 and CDR2: SGHAT, FQNNGV. The CDR3 DNA follows: TGTGCCAGCAGCCAAAGGGCCAATATCTTCTCCTACGAGCAGTACTTC. This codes for CASSQRANIFSYEQYF.

This clone appeared a single time. J is TRBJ2-1 and V is TRBV28; possibly TRBD1 for D (6 bases). The CDR3 is 13 residues long. CDR1 and CDR2 from the germline V gene are MDHEN and SYDVKM. Deletions cut 8 bases from V and 4 bases from J, with 12 bases between. CDR3 nucleotides: TGTGCCAGCCAAAACAGGGAATACAATGAGCAGTTCTTC. It encodes CASQNREYNEQFF.

This clone occurred a few times. V and J are TRBV10-2 and TRBJ1-1, with no clear D. Looked up from germline, CDR1 is WSHSY and CDR2 is SAAADI. Trimming removed 7 bases at V and 2 bases at J, with 11 bases between. The CDR3 runs 13 residues. The CDR3 loop is CASTTGGNTEAFF. Written as DNA, the CDR3 is TGCGCCAGCACAACGGGAGGAAACACTGAAGCTTTCTTT.

The V gene is TRBV18, the J gene TRBJ2-1, with TRBD2 matching over 15 bases. V gave up 6 bases and J gave up 9 bases; unmatched junction bases: 15. This CDR3 is 18 amino acids long. The germline V gene encodes CDR1 KGHSH and CDR2 LQKENI. The DNA for the CDR3 is TGTGCCAGCTCTACCCCCGGGACTAGCGGGAGGAAAGGCCGTGAGCAGTTCTTC. This gives the protein CASSTPGTSGRKGREQFF.

Relative to its sample, this clone is medium-sized. This chain joins TRBV19 and TRBJ1-4, with D hard to call. Germline-derived CDR1 and CDR2 are LNHDA and SQIVND (reference sequence). The length of the CDR3 is 14 residues. V shed 5 bases and J shed 0 bases, with 7 bases lying between them. Here the CDR3 reads CASSSSATNEKLFF. CDR3 sequence (DNA): TGTGCCAGTAGTTCCAGTGCAACTAATGAAAAACTGTTTTTT.

The chain is built from TRBV12-3 or TRBV12-4 and TRBJ1-2; tentatively, D is TRBD1 (5 bases). Trimming left V 3 bases short and J 7 bases short, with 12 bases between. The CDR3 is 13 amino acids. The CDR3 spells CASSFGGMSGYTF. The CDR3 region has the DNA TGTGCCAGCAGTTTCGGGGGAATGAGTGGCTACACCTTC.

This sequence joins TRBV5-1 and TRBJ1-2; 9 nucleotides align to TRBD1. Germline V gene sequence: CDR1 SGHRS, CDR2 YFSETQ. The V gene end was trimmed by 4 bases and the J gene end by 7 bases; junction bases not matched to a gene: 5. This CDR3 region has 13 residues. The CDR3 reads CASSQDRGTGYTF. The CDR3 DNA is TGCGCCAGCAGCCAGGACAGGGGAACTGGCTACACCTTC.

The chain has TRBV5-3 and TRBJ2-1; 8 positions match TRBD2. TRBV5-3 is recorded as an ORF, its role being uncertain. CDR3 length equals 18 residues. V was clipped by 9 bases and J by 1 base; unmatched bases: 18. In DNA, the CDR3 is TGTGCCATCCAGCCCTCCCTCCCCCGGGGGGGGTCCTACAATGAGCAGTTCTTC. Protein product: CAIQPSLPRGGSYNEQFF.

This chain joins TRBV12-3 or TRBV12-4 and TRBJ1-2, with TRBD1 matching 7 bases. Trimming at V came to 2 bases and at J to 7 bases, leaving 1 base not matched to a gene. This CDR3 region has 12 residues. CDR3 nucleotides: TGTGCCAGCAGTTTATCAGGGGGTGGCTACACCTTC. This translates into CASSLSGGGYTF.

The genes are TRBV2 and TRBJ2-3; D is ambiguous. V dropped 4 bases and J dropped 2 bases, with 7 bases sitting between them. The CDR3 consists of 13 residues. Germline V gives CDR1 SNHLY, CDR2 FYNNEI. This chain's CDR3 is CASSVYTTDTQYF. The CDR3 DNA is TGTGCCAGCAGTGTATACACCACAGATACGCAGTATTTT.

The CDR3 is CAWSVLAQSSTDTQYF. For the CDR3, the DNA is TGTGCCTGGAGTGTACTGGCCCAGTCTAGCACAGATACGCAGTATTTT. The chain employs TRBV30 and TRBJ2-3, with D uncertain. CDR1 and CDR2 (germline): GTSNPN, SVGIG (reference sequence). The CDR3 covers 16 residues. The V gene lost 0 bases and the J gene lost 0 bases, with 13 bases spanning the gap.

This clone showed up just once. The rearrangement links TRBV9 to TRBJ2-3, with a possible D match to TRBD2 (7 bases). The V end lost 4 bases, the J end lost 2 bases, and 17 bases lay between the germline ends. Germline-derived CDR1 and CDR2 are SGDLS and YYNGEE. The CDR3 consists of 16 residues. The DNA of the CDR3 is TGTGCCAGCAGCCCAAGGGGGGGGCTCCTCACAGATACGCAGTATTTT. Amino acids: CASSPRGGLLTDTQYF.

This clone was seen a few times. The chain joins TRBV6-4 to TRBJ2-5; TRBD1 aligns across 11 bases. There are 14 residues in the CDR3. Germline V CDR1 and CDR2: MRHNA, SNTAGT. V was pared by 4 bases and J by 7 bases, with 5 bases of the junction left unmatched. CDR3 DNA sequence: TGTGCCAGCAGTGCAGGACAGGGGGCAGTGACCCAGTACTTC. Translated: CASSAGQGAVTQYF.